These 27 T cell receptor beta chains were all obtained from the same sample, sequenced in a study of T cells in Graves' hyperthyroidism and ophthalmopathy. TCR beta CDR3 region amplification was performed from RNA transcripts. HTBI primers drove first-round RT-PCR of the TCR CDR3. One entry per CDR3 protein results from TCRdb running MiXCR on the multiplex PCR reads. This sample has around 380,000 distinct CDR3 sequences, with roughly 14% found just once. Sequences were obtained from blood. The receptors were sampled from a man aged 30 to 39 with Graves' hyperthyroidism that later progressed to Graves' ophthalmopathy.

This clonotype has at least ten counts. The chain recombines TRBV5-5 with TRBJ1-2; D gene ambiguous. Trimming left V 8 bases short and J 5 bases short, with 13 bases between. This CDR3 is built from 12 residues. Germline CDR1 SGHKS, CDR2 YYEKEE (reference sequence). The CDR3 sequence: CARLVKRYGYTF. The CDR3 DNA sequence: TGTGCCAGGCTGGTTAAGCGGTATGGCTACACCTTC.

In its sample, this clonotype was seen many times. This chain links TRBV6-1 with TRBJ2-3; 15 bases fit TRBD2. The CDR3 contains 18 residues. V lost 5 bases, J lost 0 bases, and 6 bases stayed unmatched. The germline CDR1 and CDR2 sequences are MNHNS and SASEGT. DNA of the CDR3: TGTGCCAGCAGTTCCGGACTAGCGGGGGGGCCTAGCACAGATACGCAGTATTTT. Translated: CASSSGLAGGPSTDTQYF.

This clonotype was seen many times. The rearrangement links TRBV12-3 or TRBV12-4 to TRBJ1-2, with D unclear. Trimming removed 7 bases at V and 0 bases at J, with 12 bases between. The CDR3 covers 14 residues. In nucleotides, the CDR3 is TGTGCCAGCAATCAACATGGTTCTAACTATGGCTACACCTTC. It yields the protein CASNQHGSNYGYTF.

This clonotype has just a few counts. The chain couples TRBV27 to TRBJ2-1; 8 positions match TRBD1. Per the germline V gene, CDR1 is MNHEY and CDR2 is SMNVEV (reference sequence). The CDR3 contains 15 residues. With V trimmed by 6 bases and J by 0 bases, 4 bases remained unmatched. Written as DNA, the CDR3 is TGTGCCAGCAGGAAGACAGGGGACTCCTACAATGAGCAGTTCTTC. As protein: CASRKTGDSYNEQFF.

This clonotype has ten or more counts. The V call is TRBV12-3 or TRBV12-4, the J call TRBJ2-1; D possibly corresponds to TRBD2 (7 bases). Trimming pared 7 bases from V and 7 bases from J, leaving 20 bases between. CDR3 length equals 15 residues. CDR3 amino acids: CASTSRVGGLNEQFF. The CDR3 nucleotides read TGTGCCAGCACCTCTCGTGTCGGGGGGCTAAATGAGCAGTTCTTC.

This clonotype showed up many times. The rearrangement joins TRBV5-6 to TRBJ2-1; D gene uncertain. V dropped 0 bases and J dropped 8 bases, with 6 bases sitting between them. Per the germline V gene, CDR1 is SGHDT and CDR2 is YYEEEE. This CDR3 spans 12 amino acids. CDR3 nucleotides: TGTGCCAGCAGCTTGGTGTGGGATGAGCAGTTCTTC. Translated, it gives CASSLVWDEQFF.

V gene TRBV3-1 combines with J gene TRBJ1-3; D is uncertain. CDR1 LGHDT and CDR2 YNNKEL come from the germline V gene (reference sequence). The CDR3 length is 15 residues. Trimming removed 2 bases from V and 2 bases from J, with 10 bases in between. The CDR3 here is CASSQTGIPGNTIYF. The CDR3 coding sequence is TGTGCCAGCAGCCAAACGGGGATCCCTGGAAACACCATATATTTT.

This clonotype occurred a few times. The genes are TRBV3-1 and TRBJ1-5; D possibly corresponds to TRBD1 (5 bases). Germline V gene data show CDR1 as LGHDT and CDR2 as YNNKEL (reference sequence). The CDR3 loop spans 18 amino acids. Trimming cost V 1 base and J 0 bases, with 16 bases left between them. CDR3 protein: CASSQGGLGPYSNQPQHF. The DNA for the CDR3 is TGTGCCAGCAGCCAAGGAGGGTTGGGGCCTTATAGCAATCAGCCCCAGCATTTT.

This clonotype was observed at least ten times. In DNA form, the CDR3 reads TGCAGTGCTAAGGATAGTCCCGAACAGCCCCAGCATTTT. This codes for CSAKDSPEQPQHF. This chain links TRBV20-1 with TRBJ1-5, with no clear D. V dropped 4 bases and J dropped 7 bases, with 14 bases sitting between them. This CDR3 comprises 13 residues. The V gene's germline CDR1 is DFQATT and CDR2 SNEGSKA (reference sequence).

This clonotype occurred many times. V gene TRBV11-2 combines with J gene TRBJ2-3; TRBD2 agrees at 13 bases. The germline V gene has CDR1 SGHAT and CDR2 FQNNGV. The V gene end was trimmed by 6 bases and the J gene end by 0 bases; junction bases not matched to a gene: 6. This CDR3 has 17 amino acids. CDR3 amino acids: CASSWTSGGPSTDTQYF. The CDR3 bases are TGTGCCAGCAGTTGGACTAGCGGGGGCCCTAGCACAGATACGCAGTATTTT.

At least ten counts were recorded for this clonotype. CDR3 in DNA: TGTGCCAGCAGGCAGATTAACTATGGCTACACCTTC. Amino acids: CASRQINYGYTF. V is TRBV28 and J is TRBJ1-2; D gene uncertain. V shed 6 bases and J shed 1 base, with 6 bases lying between them. Germline V gene data show CDR1 as MDHEN and CDR2 as SYDVKM. The CDR3 runs to 12 residues.

The chain recombines TRBV20-1 with TRBJ2-1; D perhaps matches TRBD1 (5 bases). The CDR3 is 12 amino acids. Germline V lookup: CDR1 DFQATT, CDR2 SNEGSKA (reference sequence). With 2 bases removed from V and 7 bases from J, the gap between germline ends came to 9 bases. As DNA, the CDR3 is TGCAGTGCTAGATCCCAGGGAAATGAGCAGTTCTTC. Its translation: CSARSQGNEQFF.

This clonotype has at least ten counts. V usage is TRBV7-8 and J usage is TRBJ2-2, with D possibly being TRBD1 or TRBD2 (5 bases each). This CDR3 is 17 amino acids long. CDR1 is SGHVS and CDR2 is FQNEAQ in the germline V gene. Trimming took off 5 bases at V and 2 bases at J, with 18 bases between the two ends. CDR3 nucleotides: TGTGCCAGCAGCGCCAACAGGCGAGGGATAAACACCGGGGAGCTGTTTTTT. It is translated as CASSANRRGINTGELFF. Complete variable domain (other parts from reference TRBV7-8 and TRBJ2-2): GAGVSQSPRYKVAKRGQDVALRCDPISGHVSLFWYQQALGQGPEFLTYFQNEAQLDKSGLPSDRFFAERPEGSVSTLKIQRTQQEDSAVYLCASSANRRGINTGELFFGEGSRLTVL.

For this clonotype: This may be a read error: a much more frequent sequence differs by one nucleotide. The rearrangement joins TRBV20-1 to TRBJ2-7, with TRBD2 matching over 7 bases. From germline, CDR1 is DFQATT and CDR2 SNEGSKA (reference sequence). The CDR3 contains 14 residues. Here the CDR3 DNA reads TGCAGTGCTAGAGATGGGGGAGGGGCTTACGAGCAGCACTTC. Protein product: CSARDGGGAYEQHF.

This clonotype was seen many times. The chain combines TRBV3-1 with TRBJ1-1; TRBD1 agrees at 11 bases. V gave up 5 bases and J gave up 5 bases; unmatched junction bases: 10. The CDR3 totals 16 residues. CDR1 LGHDT and CDR2 YNNKEL come from the germline V gene (reference sequence). CDR3 coding DNA: TGTGCCAGCAGCTACAAGGACAGGGGGCGGAATACTGAAGCTTTCTTT. Encoded protein: CASSYKDRGRNTEAFF.

The CDR3 loop reads CASSPRVGTDTQYF. The CDR3 DNA reads as TGTGCCAGCAGCCCCCGGGTAGGAACAGATACGCAGTATTTT. V and J are TRBV9 and TRBJ2-3; D gene unclear. Deletions cut 4 bases from V and 3 bases from J, with 12 bases between. This CDR3 has 14 amino acids. Germline loops: CDR1 SGDLS, CDR2 YYNGEE.

This clonotype was recorded many times. This rearrangement joins TRBV7-8 to TRBJ2-3, with 11 bases that match TRBD2. CDR1 SGHVS and CDR2 FQNEAQ come from the germline V gene. The CDR3 spans 15 residues. The V and J ends lost 5 bases and 5 bases, in that order; junction bases with no gene match: 6. CDR3 DNA sequence: TGTGCCAGCAGCCCTGTAGCGGGGGGGCAAGATACGCAGTATTTT. Protein: CASSPVAGGQDTQYF.

There are many counts of this clonotype. The J gene is TRBJ2-2, the V gene TRBV27; 7 nucleotides align to TRBD1. This CDR3 has 19 residues. CDR1 and CDR2 from the germline V gene are MNHEY and SMNVEV (reference sequence). J lost 1 base, V lost 2 bases, and 13 bases had no gene match. CDR3 coding DNA: TGTGCCAGCAGTTTAAGCACCGGACCGACAGGGTGGAACACCGGGGAGCTGTTTTTT. As protein: CASSLSTGPTGWNTGELFF.

This clonotype was recorded many times. The J gene is TRBJ2-7, the V gene TRBV12-3 or TRBV12-4; a possible D gene is TRBD1 (5 bases). CDR3 length: 13 amino acids. The ends were cut back, 4 bases at V and 2 bases at J, with 9 bases in the middle. The DNA for the CDR3 is TGTGCCAGCAGTTGGGGCTCTGCCTACGAGCAGTACTTC. Its translation is CASSWGSAYEQYF.

In this sample, this clonotype turned up many times. The CDR3 DNA follows: TGCAGTGCTAGAGGCGGGACAGGGGTAGGGGAGACCCAGTACTTC. Protein: CSARGGTGVGETQYF. The chain carries TRBV20-1 and TRBJ2-5; TRBD1 aligns across 10 bases. Germline V CDR1 and CDR2: DFQATT, SNEGSKA (reference sequence). Germline trimming cut 1 base from V and 5 bases from J; bases unmatched to any gene: 7. CDR3 size: 15 residues.

Many counts were recorded for this clonotype. The rearrangement uses TRBV7-9 and TRBJ1-1; D gene uncertain. The ends were cut back, 2 bases at V and 3 bases at J, with 7 bases in the middle. This CDR3 has 13 residues. Looked up from germline, CDR1 is SEHNR and CDR2 is FQNEAQ (reference sequence). For the CDR3, the DNA is TGTGCCAGCAGCTTATCGTGGGACACTGAAGCTTTCTTT. This codes for CASSLSWDTEAFF. Drawing the rest from reference TRBV7-9 and TRBJ1-1, the complete variable domain is DTGVSQNPRHKITKRGQNVTFRCDPISEHNRLYWYRQTLGQGPEFLTYFQNEAQLEKSRLLSDRFSAERPKGSFSTLEIQRTEQGDSAMYLCASSLSWDTEAFFGQGTRLTVV.

To note about this clonotype: One base away lies a much larger clone, so this may be a sequencing read error. The gene calls are TRBV5-8 and TRBJ1-5; maybe TRBD1 (5 bases). Germline V CDR1 and CDR2: SGHTS, YDEGEE. The CDR3 spans 13 residues. CDR3 nucleotide sequence: TGTGTCAGCAGTCTGACAGAGAATCAGCCCCAGCATTTT. Protein product: CVSSLTENQPQHF.

CDR3 sequence reads: CASSPVEENTGELFF. DNA of the CDR3: TGTGCCAGCTCACCAGTCGAAGAGAACACCGGGGAGCTGTTTTTT. The chain uses TRBV18 and TRBJ2-2, with D hard to call. This CDR3 is 15 amino acids long. From germline, CDR1 is KGHSH and CDR2 LQKENI. Trimming removed 2 bases at V and 1 base at J, with 8 bases between.

In this sample, this clonotype turned up many times. V gene TRBV13 combines with J gene TRBJ2-7; TRBD1 aligns across 7 bases. V lost 5 bases and J lost 5; bases outside the gene matches: 15. CDR1 and CDR2 (germline): PRHDT, FYEKMQ (reference sequence). The CDR3 extends over 16 amino acids. As DNA, the CDR3 is TGTGCCAGCAGCCCTCGGGACGGACAGGCAGTTGACGAGCAGTACTTC. Protein sequence: CASSPRDGQAVDEQYF.

V is TRBV5-1 and J is TRBJ2-7; 12 bases are shared with TRBD2. Trimming cost V 4 bases and J 2 bases; bases outside gene matches: 4. This CDR3 region has 15 residues. Germline V gives CDR1 SGHRS, CDR2 YFSETQ. The DNA of the CDR3 is TGCGCCAGCAGCCGGACTAGCGGGGAAACCTACGAGCAGTACTTC. This encodes CASSRTSGETYEQYF.

This clonotype was seen repeatedly, ten times or more. V gene TRBV20-1 combines with J gene TRBJ2-1; 10 nucleotides align to TRBD2. The CDR3 has 14 residues. Trimming cost V 5 bases and J 3 bases; bases outside gene matches: 4. Germline loops: CDR1 DFQATT, CDR2 SNEGSKA (reference sequence). CDR3 sequence (DNA): TGCAGTGCTCTTAGCGGGGGGATCTACAATGAGCAGTTCTTC. It encodes CSALSGGIYNEQFF.

The chain recombines TRBV30 with TRBJ2-3, with D possibly matching TRBD2 (5 bases). V gave up 5 bases and J gave up 2 bases, with 5 bases separating them. The germline V gene has CDR1 GTSNPN and CDR2 SVGIG (reference sequence). The CDR3 is 11 amino acids. The DNA of the CDR3 is TGTGCCTGGGGACTCACAGATACGCAGTATTTT. Translating gives CAWGLTDTQYF. The full variable domain, completed using reference TRBV30 and TRBJ2-3, is SQTIHQWPATLVQPVGSPLSLECTVEGTSNPNLYWYRQAAGRGLQLLFYSVGIGQISSEVPQNLSASRPQDRQFILSSKKLLLSDSGFYLCAWGLTDTQYFGPGTRLTVL.